Each of the 11 T cell receptor beta chains below was sequenced from the same sample in a study of cytomegalovirus exposure and HLA in healthy donors. PCR involved 60 Vbeta and 13 Jbeta primers. Produced via immunoSEQ multiplex PCR; TCRdb's table is partial and in-frame only. Of roughly 75,000 clones listed, 75% to 85% were seen once; the top ten hold under 20%. Sequencing input: PBMCs. The receptors were sampled from a man in his sixties or seventies in good health and CMV-seropositive.

This sequence joins TRBV10-3 and TRBJ2-7; TRBD1 matches at 10 bases. Germline V gene lookup returns CDR1 ENHRY and CDR2 SYGVKD. The CDR3 length is 13 residues. The V and J ends lost 11 bases and 4 bases, in that order; junction bases with no gene match: 8. Written as DNA, the CDR3 is TGTGCCGTCGTACGGGACAGGGGTTACGAGCAGTACTTC. Amino acids: CAVVRDRGYEQYF.

V gene TRBV30 combines with J gene TRBJ1-2; tentatively, D is TRBD1 (6 bases). Germline V gene sequence: CDR1 GTSNPN, CDR2 SVGIG (reference sequence). Trimming cost V 4 bases and J 7 bases, with 10 bases left between them. This CDR3 has 11 residues. The DNA for the CDR3 is TGTGCCTGGACTTCAGGGGTTGGCTACACCTTC. It codes for CAWTSGVGYTF.

This chain joins TRBV30 and TRBJ1-5, with D possibly matching TRBD1 (5 bases). The CDR3 length is 14 residues. Deletions cut 4 bases from V and 6 bases from J, with 16 bases between. Per germline, CDR1 GTSNPN and CDR2 SVGIG (reference sequence). CDR3 nucleotide sequence: TGTGCCTGGACCTCGGGACTGGTTGGTCAGCCCCAGCATTTT. Translation: CAWTSGLVGQPQHF.

This chain connects TRBV28 to TRBJ2-7; 7 nucleotides align to TRBD1. The germline V gene encodes CDR1 MDHEN and CDR2 SYDVKM. The CDR3 covers 12 residues. V trimming: 6 bases; J trimming: 8 bases; junction bases outside the gene matches: 7. Here the CDR3 DNA reads TGTGCCAGCAGCGAACAGGGGAAGCAGCAGTACTTC. Its protein is CASSEQGKQQYF.

The chain has TRBV7-2 and TRBJ2-3; 9 nucleotides agree with TRBD2. The CDR3 consists of 16 residues. The V and J ends lost 5 bases and 6 bases, in that order; junction bases with no gene match: 12. Germline V gene data show CDR1 as SGHTA and CDR2 as FQGNSA. The CDR3 region has the DNA TGTGCCAGCAGCAAACCGGGACTAGCCCCCCCGGATACGCAGTATTTT. Translation gives CASSKPGLAPPDTQYF.

CDR3 sequence: CASSLGGLGYEQYF. In DNA, the CDR3 is TGTGCCAGCAGCTTGGGGGGACTAGGTTACGAGCAGTACTTC. The chain is built from TRBV5-6 and TRBJ2-7, with 8 bases lining up with TRBD2. This CDR3 spans 14 amino acids. The trim removed 0 bases at V and 4 bases at J, leaving 3 bases unmatched. CDR1 and CDR2 (germline): SGHDT, YYEEEE. The whole variable domain, filled in from reference TRBV5-6 and TRBJ2-7, reads DAGVTQSPTHLIKTRGQQVTLRCSPKSGHDTVSWYQQALGQGPQFIFQYYEEEERQRGNFPDRFSGHQFPNYSSELNVNALLLGDSALYLCASSLGGLGYEQYFGPGTRLTVT.

The chain couples TRBV28 to TRBJ2-3, with TRBD2 identical over 11 bases. The length of the CDR3 is 18 residues. V gave up 4 bases and J gave up 0 bases; unmatched junction bases: 9. Germline-derived CDR1 and CDR2 are MDHEN and SYDVKM. CDR3 loop: CASSSGLAEDLSTDTQYF. The CDR3 nucleotides read TGTGCCAGCAGTTCGGGACTAGCGGAAGATCTTAGCACAGATACGCAGTATTTT.

The chain has TRBV11-2 and TRBJ2-2; a weak D match, TRBD1 (5 bases). The CDR3 is made up of 13 amino acids. The V gene lost 5 bases and the J gene lost 9 bases, with 13 bases spanning the gap. CDR1 and CDR2 (germline): SGHAT, FQNNGV. The CDR3, as DNA: TGTGCCAGCAGCCACCCGACAGAGAGGGAGCTGTTTTTT. Protein: CASSHPTERELFF.

About this clone itself: Other DNA sequences of this sample code for an identical CDR3. The chain is built from TRBV5-1 and TRBJ1-1, with TRBD1 identical over 9 bases. Trimming removed 0 bases from V and 6 bases from J; junction bases left unmatched: 3. Germline V gene data show CDR1 as SGHRS and CDR2 as YFSETQ. The CDR3 has 14 residues. This CDR3 is CASSLGQGVAEAFF. The CDR3 nucleotides are TGCGCCAGCAGCTTGGGACAGGGGGTCGCTGAAGCTTTCTTT.

The V call is TRBV2, the J call TRBJ2-5; possibly TRBD1 for D (5 bases). The length of the CDR3 is 12 residues. The germline V and J ends were trimmed by 6 bases and 5 bases, with 10 bases remaining between them. Looked up from germline, CDR1 is SNHLY and CDR2 is FYNNEI. For the CDR3, the DNA is TGTGCCAGCAGAGGGGTTTGGGAGACCCAGTACTTC. It yields the protein CASRGVWETQYF. Full variable domain (missing parts from reference TRBV2 and TRBJ2-5): EPEVTQTPSHQVTQMGQEVILRCVPISNHLYFYWYRQILGQKVEFLVSFYNNEISEKSEIFDDQFSVERPDGSNFTLKIRSTKLEDSAMYFCASRGVWETQYFGPGTRLLVL.

The rearrangement uses TRBV19 and TRBJ1-2; no clear D. Trimming stripped 4 bases from V and 6 bases from J, with 9 bases between. Looked up from germline, CDR1 is LNHDA and CDR2 is SQIVND (reference sequence). There are 12 residues in the CDR3. The CDR3 loop reads CASSRAVDGYTF. DNA of the CDR3: TGTGCCAGTAGTAGGGCCGTCGATGGCTACACCTTC.